This record covers a single TCR beta chain. As yet, its antigen is unknown. V lost 2 bases and J 5 bases, leaving 11 bases between the germline ends. This CDR3 comprises 14 residues. Germline V gene lookup returns CDR1 LGHNA and CDR2 YSLEER. Data came from immunoSEQ multiplex PCR; TCRdb stores just in-frame clones and leaves some out. The table has approximately 90,000 clones, 91% seen once. Excluded were patients having autoimmune disease history or systemic immunosuppression. Blood samples were obtained at baseline, cycle 4 day 1, and cycle 7 day 1. This record belongs to a study of OX40 agonist ivuxolimab in advanced cancers. Study-level points and caveats: Among patients with partial responses at 0.1-3.0 mg/kg, clonal expansion was among the lowest.

This receptor was identified in an adult with an advanced solid tumor such as melanoma, head and neck, liver or kidney cancer. The V and J genes are TRBV4-3 and TRBJ2-3, with D unclear. The sequencing used CD4+ or CD8+ T cells sorted from blood, collected in a trial of the OX40 agonist ivuxolimab. The CDR3 region is CASSQTLQLDTQYF. The CDR3 region has the DNA TGCGCCAGCAGCCAAACGTTACAGCTAGATACGCAGTATTTT.